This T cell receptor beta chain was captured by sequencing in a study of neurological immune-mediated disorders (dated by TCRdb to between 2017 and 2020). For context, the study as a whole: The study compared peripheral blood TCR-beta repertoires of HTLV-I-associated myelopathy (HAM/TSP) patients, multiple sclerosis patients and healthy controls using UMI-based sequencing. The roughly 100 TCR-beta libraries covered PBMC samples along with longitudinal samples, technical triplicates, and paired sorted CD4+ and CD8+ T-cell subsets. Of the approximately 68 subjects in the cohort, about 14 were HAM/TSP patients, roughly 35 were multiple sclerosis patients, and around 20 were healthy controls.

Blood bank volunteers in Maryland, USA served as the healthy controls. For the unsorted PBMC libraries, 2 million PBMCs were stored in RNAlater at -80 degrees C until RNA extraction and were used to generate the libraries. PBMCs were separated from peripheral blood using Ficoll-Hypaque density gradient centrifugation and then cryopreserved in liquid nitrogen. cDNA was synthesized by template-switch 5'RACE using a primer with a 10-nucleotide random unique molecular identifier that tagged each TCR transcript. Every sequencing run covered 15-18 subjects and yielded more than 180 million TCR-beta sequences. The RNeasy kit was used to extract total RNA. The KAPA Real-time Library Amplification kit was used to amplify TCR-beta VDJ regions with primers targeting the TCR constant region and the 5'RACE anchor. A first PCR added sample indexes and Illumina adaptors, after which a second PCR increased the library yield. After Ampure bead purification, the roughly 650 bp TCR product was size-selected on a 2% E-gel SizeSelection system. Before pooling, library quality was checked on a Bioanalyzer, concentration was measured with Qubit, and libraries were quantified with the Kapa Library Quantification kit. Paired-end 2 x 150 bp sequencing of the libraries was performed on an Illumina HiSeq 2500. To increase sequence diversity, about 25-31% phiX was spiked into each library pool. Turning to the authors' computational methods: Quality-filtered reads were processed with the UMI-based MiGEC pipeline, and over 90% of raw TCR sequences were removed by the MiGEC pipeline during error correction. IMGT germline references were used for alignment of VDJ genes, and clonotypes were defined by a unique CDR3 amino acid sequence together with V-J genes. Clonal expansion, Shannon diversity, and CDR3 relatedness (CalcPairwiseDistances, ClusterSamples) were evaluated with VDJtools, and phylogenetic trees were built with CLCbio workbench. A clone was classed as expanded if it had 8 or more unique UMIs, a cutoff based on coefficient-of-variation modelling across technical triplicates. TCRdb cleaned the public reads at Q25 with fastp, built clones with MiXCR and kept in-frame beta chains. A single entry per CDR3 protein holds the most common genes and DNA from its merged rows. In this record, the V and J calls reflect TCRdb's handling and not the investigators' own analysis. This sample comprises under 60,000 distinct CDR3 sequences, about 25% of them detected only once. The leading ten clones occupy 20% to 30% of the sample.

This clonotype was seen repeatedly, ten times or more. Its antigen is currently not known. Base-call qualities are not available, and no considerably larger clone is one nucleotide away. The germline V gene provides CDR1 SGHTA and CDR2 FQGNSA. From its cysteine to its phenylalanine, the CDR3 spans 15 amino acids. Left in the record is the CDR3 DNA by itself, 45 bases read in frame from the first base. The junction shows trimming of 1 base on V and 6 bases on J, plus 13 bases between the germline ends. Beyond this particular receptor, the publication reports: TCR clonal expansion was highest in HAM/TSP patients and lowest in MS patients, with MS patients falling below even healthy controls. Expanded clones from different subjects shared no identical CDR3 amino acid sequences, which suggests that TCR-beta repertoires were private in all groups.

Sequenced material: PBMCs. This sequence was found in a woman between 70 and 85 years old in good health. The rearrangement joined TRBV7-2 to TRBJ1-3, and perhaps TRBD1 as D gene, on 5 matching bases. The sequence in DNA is TGTGCCAGCAGCTTAGTTTCAGGGCGCACAAACACCATATATTTT. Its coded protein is CASSLVSGRTNTIYF.